This T cell receptor beta chain is from a study of beta chain features in type 1 diabetes. As for the study in general: All samples combined gave 90 million to 130 million sorted cells for examination. Study-level results: In patients and controls equally, PCR might favor templates that are shorter. People with Type 1 diabetes carried modestly yet significantly shorter TCRB CDR3s in all four CD4+ subsets. In these data, an HLA type influence on TCRB rearrangement remained unresolved.

The table lists this clone with a few counts. Its antigen is not identified. A CD45RO/CCR7/CD25/CD127/CD95/CD27 panel sorted naive, central memory, regulatory and stem cell-like memory CD4+ cells. The CDR3 is 13 amino acids. Germline V lookup: CDR1 GTSNPN, CDR2 SVGIG (reference sequence). The V and J ends lost 0 bases and 4 bases respectively, with 9 bases between them. TCRB transcripts that were expressed got sequenced, as all of the isolated RNA had been reverse transcribed. Using immunoSEQ multiplex PCR, the repertoire was profiled, and TCRdb retains in-frame clones only, with some absent. Here the sample spans about 300,000 clones, approximately 13% being singletons.

Sequences were obtained from naive CD4+ T cells from blood. The receptor was derived from a woman under 30 with type 1 diabetes. V is TRBV30 and J is TRBJ2-5; no definite D call. As DNA, the CDR3 is TGTGCCTGGAGTGTAGCGAGGAGAGAGACCCAGTACTTC. As protein: CAWSVARRETQYF.